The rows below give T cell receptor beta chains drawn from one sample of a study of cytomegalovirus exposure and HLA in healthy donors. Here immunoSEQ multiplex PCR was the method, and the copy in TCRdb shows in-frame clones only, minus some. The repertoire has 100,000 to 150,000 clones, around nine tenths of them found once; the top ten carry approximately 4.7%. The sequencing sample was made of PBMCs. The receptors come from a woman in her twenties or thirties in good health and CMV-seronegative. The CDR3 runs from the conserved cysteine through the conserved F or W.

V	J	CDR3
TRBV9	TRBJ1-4	CASSSGGTGGEKLFF
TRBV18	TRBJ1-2	CASSLLGQGYTF
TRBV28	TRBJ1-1	CASSLGQAGGGAEAFF
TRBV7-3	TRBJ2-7	CASSTRLAGKYEQYF
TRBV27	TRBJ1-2	CASSSAYRGNYGYTF
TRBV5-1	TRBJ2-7	CASSFGSGGSYEQYF
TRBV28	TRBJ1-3	CASSSTGQGNGNTIYF
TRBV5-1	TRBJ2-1	CASSSGLAGTFSYNEQFF
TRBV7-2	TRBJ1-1	CASSFVVRDTEAFF
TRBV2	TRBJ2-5	CASTPSAETQYF
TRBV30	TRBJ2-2	CAWNIGSNTGELFF
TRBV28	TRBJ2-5	CASSPPRGAKTQYF
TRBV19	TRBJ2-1	CASSPQGQGAHWEQFF
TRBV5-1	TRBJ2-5	CASSPDREETQYF
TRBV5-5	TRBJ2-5	CASSGGLAGGETQYF
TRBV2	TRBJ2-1	CASEGTSGSDEQFF
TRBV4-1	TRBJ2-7	CASSIIQGYEQYF
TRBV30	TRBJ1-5	CAWGRDGSNQPQHF
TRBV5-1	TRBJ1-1	CASSLDRGTEAFF
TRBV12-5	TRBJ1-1	CASGEFQTGVFRVTEAFF
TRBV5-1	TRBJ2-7	CASSFEQGAVGEQYF
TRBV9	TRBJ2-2	CASSLSGFTGELFF
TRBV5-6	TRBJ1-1	CASSPRDNTEAFF
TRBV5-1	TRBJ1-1	CASAPITGGNTEAFF
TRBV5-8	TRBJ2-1	CASSLYRGGDSYNEQFF
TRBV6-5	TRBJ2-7	CASSYLGQGDEQYF